A selection of T cell receptor beta chains follows, all from one sample in a study of cytomegalovirus exposure and HLA in healthy donors. Sequencing was performed with immunoSEQ multiplex PCR; in TCRdb, only in-frame clones are kept and a portion is missing. The table has some 100,000 clones, about 76% seen once. Source material: PBMCs. The receptors here all came from a man aged 35-49 years in good health and CMV-seronegative. Each CDR3 is given with its conserved first and last residue. A D gene is named only where the DNA matches it firmly. Some rows mark clone size as missing; the rest say once, few, many or name a class of expanded clone.

V: TRBV11-2; J: TRBJ2-4; size: NA; D: NA; DNA: TGTGCCAGCAGCTTGTCGGACAGCAAAAACATTCAGTACTTC; CDR3: CASSLSDSKNIQYF
V: TRBV6-5; J: TRBJ2-3; size: NA; D: NA; DNA: TGTGCCAGCAGTTACTCCAGTACAGATACGCAGTATTTT; CDR3: CASSYSSTDTQYF
V: TRBV27; J: TRBJ1-2; size: few; D: NA; DNA: TGTGCCAGCAGTCCATTAAAAGGAGTCTACACCTTC; CDR3: CASSPLKGVYTF
V: TRBV28; J: TRBJ1-4; size: NA; D: NA; DNA: TGTGCCAGCAGTCCCACCGGGGGGTATGAAAAACTGTTTTTT; CDR3: CASSPTGGYEKLFF
V: TRBV7-9; J: TRBJ1-2; size: NA; D: NA; DNA: TGTGCCAGCAGCCCCACCCGTCGGGACTATGGCTACCCCTTC; CDR3: CASSPTRRDYGYPF
V: TRBV5-3; J: TRBJ2-7; size: NA; D: NA; DNA: TGTGCCAGAAGCCATGGGACTTCCCCACAGTACTTC; CDR3: CARSHGTSPQYF
V: TRBV5-1; J: TRBJ2-7; size: few; D: TRBD1; DNA: TGCGCCAGCAGCTTGGGGGACAGACCCTACGAGCAGTACTTC; CDR3: CASSLGDRPYEQYF
V: TRBV27; J: TRBJ2-3; size: once; D: TRBD2; DNA: TGTGCCAGCGGAGGGGGACTAGTCACCCCCAGAAGGCTCACAGATACGCAGTATTTT; CDR3: CASGGGLVTPRRLTDTQYF
V: TRBV29-1; J: TRBJ2-1; size: NA; D: NA; DNA: TGCAGCGTTGAAGATTTGGGGCGGGATACAGGTGAGCAGTTCTTC; CDR3: CSVEDLGRDTGEQFF
V: TRBV7-2; J: TRBJ2-5; size: NA; D: TRBD1; DNA: TGTGCCAGCAGCTGGGACAGGGACCAAGAGACCCAGTACTTC; CDR3: CASSWDRDQETQYF
V: TRBV28; J: TRBJ2-5; size: NA; D: TRBD2; DNA: TGTGCCAGCAGCTTAGCGGGGAGGTCTAAGACCCAGTACTTC; CDR3: CASSLAGRSKTQYF
V: TRBV11-2; J: TRBJ1-4; size: NA; D: TRBD1; DNA: TGTGCCAGCAGCTGGGGCCTCCCAGGGGGCCGGGGTGAAAAACTGTTTTTT; CDR3: CASSWGLPGGRGEKLFF
V: TRBV6-5; J: TRBJ2-7; size: few; D: TRBD1; DNA: TGTGCCAGCAGTTCCCCGGGACAGACCACCTACGAGCAGTACTTC; CDR3: CASSSPGQTTYEQYF
V: TRBV6-6; J: TRBJ1-2; size: NA; D: TRBD1; DNA: TGTGCCAGCAGTAGCCCACAGGGGGCTAACTATGGCTACACCTTC; CDR3: CASSSPQGANYGYTF
V: TRBV6-6; J: TRBJ1-2; size: NA; D: NA; DNA: TGTGCCAGCAGTTCCTTCTTAGATCGGGGTGGCTACACCTTC; CDR3: CASSSFLDRGGYTF
V: TRBV19; J: TRBJ2-5; size: NA; D: TRBD2; DNA: TGTGCCAGTAGTATCGCTAGCGGGGGGCCGGAGATGTACTTC; CDR3: CASSIASGGPEMYF
V: TRBV2; J: TRBJ1-2; size: NA; D: NA; DNA: TGTGCCAGCAGTGCTGACGGGGGAACCTATGGCTACACCTTC; CDR3: CASSADGGTYGYTF
V: TRBV7-2; J: TRBJ2-7; size: NA; D: TRBD1; DNA: TGTGCCAGCAGCCCCAGGACAGGGAACGAGCAGTACTTC; CDR3: CASSPRTGNEQYF
V: TRBV6-1; J: TRBJ2-3; size: NA; D: TRBD2; DNA: TGTGCCAGCAGTGAAGCACGACGCGGGGGGTCCACAGATACGCAGTATTTT; CDR3: CASSEARRGGSTDTQYF
V: TRBV4-1; J: TRBJ1-1; size: NA; D: TRBD1; DNA: TGCGCCAGCAGCCAAGAGGAAGGAGACAGGGGAGATAACACTGAAGCTTTCTTT; CDR3: CASSQEEGDRGDNTEAFF
V: TRBV4-2; J: TRBJ2-7; size: NA; D: NA; DNA: TGTGCCAGCAGCCAAGACCAACCTCGGGATACGCAGTACTTC; CDR3: CASSQDQPRDTQYF
V: TRBV5-1; J: TRBJ1-2; size: few; D: NA; DNA: TGCGCCAGCAGCCGGTGGACAGCCTATGGCTACACCTTC; CDR3: CASSRWTAYGYTF
V: TRBV7-2; J: TRBJ2-1; size: few; D: NA; DNA: TGTGCCAGCAGCCCTAGGGGGTTCCGGCCAGATTCCTACAATGAGCAGTTCTTC; CDR3: CASSPRGFRPDSYNEQFF
V: TRBV6-5; J: TRBJ1-5; size: NA; D: NA; DNA: TGTGCCAGCAGCCAGGGGACAAGGAATCAGCCCCAGCATTTT; CDR3: CASSQGTRNQPQHF
V: TRBV30; J: TRBJ1-4; size: large; D: NA; DNA: TGTGCCTGGAGTTGGGGAGGGGGGCTGGGTGAAAAACTGTTTTTT; CDR3: CAWSWGGGLGEKLFF
V: TRBV2; J: TRBJ1-4; size: NA; D: TRBD1; DNA: TGTGCCAGCAGTAGAGGGACAGGGGGCGCAACTAATGAAAAACTGTTTTTT; CDR3: CASSRGTGGATNEKLFF
V: TRBV29-1; J: TRBJ2-3; size: NA; D: NA; DNA: TGCAGCGTTGAAGATCGTACCAAACAGAGCACAGATACGCAGTATTTT; CDR3: CSVEDRTKQSTDTQYF
V: TRBV25-1; J: TRBJ1-3; size: once; D: TRBD1; DNA: TGTGCCAGCAGGGGGACAGGGGGAGGAGACACCATATATTTT; CDR3: CASRGTGGGDTIYF
V: TRBV30; J: TRBJ2-7; size: NA; D: NA; DNA: TGTGCCTGGAGTGGGGGGGAGATTTACGAGCAGTACTTC; CDR3: CAWSGGEIYEQYF
V: TRBV5-1; J: TRBJ2-1; size: once; D: NA; DNA: TGCGCCAGCAGCCCCTCCGGCGGATCCTACAATGAGCAGTTCTTC; CDR3: CASSPSGGSYNEQFF
V: TRBV6-1; J: TRBJ2-7; size: few; D: NA; DNA: TGTGCCAGCAGTGATCGCGGATGGCAGTACTTC; CDR3: CASSDRGWQYF
V: TRBV6-6; J: TRBJ2-7; size: NA; D: NA; DNA: TGTGCCAGCAGTTACTCGATAGGGGACTACGAGCAGTACTTC; CDR3: CASSYSIGDYEQYF
V: TRBV18; J: TRBJ2-1; size: NA; D: NA; DNA: TGTGCCAGCGCAACCGCGTACGGGAATGAGCAGTTCTTC; CDR3: CASATAYGNEQFF
V: TRBV28; J: TRBJ1-6; size: NA; D: NA; DNA: TGTGCCAGCAGTCCACCCGAGGGTTCACCCCTCCACTTT; CDR3: CASSPPEGSPLHF
V: TRBV7-2; J: TRBJ2-7; size: NA; D: NA; DNA: TGTGCCAGCAGCCCGAGGGCCCCCTACGAGCAGTACTTC; CDR3: CASSPRAPYEQYF
V: TRBV7-9; J: TRBJ2-7; size: once; D: TRBD2; DNA: TGTGCCAGCAGCTGGGAGGGGTCCTACGAGCAGTACTTC; CDR3: CASSWEGSYEQYF
V: TRBV7-9; J: TRBJ1-5; size: NA; D: NA; DNA: TGTGCCAGCGACAGTTCTATCGGCAATCAGCCCCAGCATTTT; CDR3: CASDSSIGNQPQHF
V: TRBV5-1; J: TRBJ1-1; size: NA; D: TRBD1; DNA: TGCGCCAGCAGCATGGCCGGGACAGCGGGCACTGAAGCTTTCTTT; CDR3: CASSMAGTAGTEAFF
V: TRBV6-1; J: TRBJ1-5; size: few; D: TRBD1; DNA: TGTGCCGGAGGACAGGATGCGCAGCCCCAGCATTTT; CDR3: CAGGQDAQPQHF
V: TRBV7-2; J: TRBJ1-1; size: NA; D: TRBD1; DNA: TGTGCCAGCAGCTTAGTGAACCGGGACAGCCGTTCCTTT; CDR3: CASSLVNRDSRSF
V: TRBV9; J: TRBJ2-7; size: once; D: TRBD1; DNA: TGTGCCAGCAGCGTAGGCTGGGACAGGGTCTACGAGCAGTACTTC; CDR3: CASSVGWDRVYEQYF
V: TRBV2; J: TRBJ1-2; size: once; D: NA; DNA: TGTGCCAGCACCCCTTGGACAGCTTTCTATGGCTACACCTTC; CDR3: CASTPWTAFYGYTF
V: TRBV15; J: TRBJ1-2; size: NA; D: NA; DNA: TGTGCCACCAGCAGAGAGGGCCGCGGGAATGGCTACACCTTC; CDR3: CATSREGRGNGYTF
V: TRBV15; J: TRBJ1-6; size: NA; D: TRBD1; DNA: TGTGCCACCAGCAGAGAATGGGACAGGGGGCAACTTAATTCACCCCTCCACTTT; CDR3: CATSREWDRGQLNSPLHF
V: TRBV4-2; J: TRBJ2-7; size: NA; D: NA; DNA: TGTGCCAGCAGCCAAGGCAGGGGAGGGTACGAGCAGTACTTC; CDR3: CASSQGRGGYEQYF
V: TRBV5-1; J: TRBJ2-5; size: NA; D: NA; DNA: TGCGCCAGCAGCTTGGTGGACAGTCAAGAGACCCAGTACTTC; CDR3: CASSLVDSQETQYF
V: TRBV29-1; J: TRBJ1-3; size: few; D: NA; DNA: TGCAGCGGAAAGAACAGGGATGACACCATATATTTT; CDR3: CSGKNRDDTIYF
V: TRBV7-6; J: TRBJ2-1; size: NA; D: TRBD2; DNA: TGTGCCAGCAGCTCGGTGGCGGGGGATGCCTACAATGAGCAGTTCTTC; CDR3: CASSSVAGDAYNEQFF
V: TRBV6-5; J: TRBJ1-3; size: NA; D: NA; DNA: TGTGCCAGCAGTTACTCAGAAAGGGAGGGAAACACCATATATTTT; CDR3: CASSYSEREGNTIYF
V: TRBV28; J: TRBJ1-5; size: NA; D: TRBD1; DNA: TGTGCCAGCAGCCGACAGGGGTTTTATAGCAATCAGCCCCAGCATTTT; CDR3: CASSRQGFYSNQPQHF
V: TRBV6-5; J: TRBJ2-5; size: few; D: TRBD2; DNA: TGTGCCAGCAGTTGGACTAGCGGGGGCCAAGAGACCCAGTACTTC; CDR3: CASSWTSGGQETQYF
V: TRBV6-6; J: TRBJ1-6; size: NA; D: TRBD1; DNA: TGTGCCAGCAGGGGGGACAGGGAAAGTTCACCCCTCCACTTT; CDR3: CASRGDRESSPLHF
V: TRBV30; J: TRBJ2-5; size: NA; D: TRBD2; DNA: TGTGCCTGGAGCCTAGCGGGAGGGCAAGAGACCCAGTACTTC; CDR3: CAWSLAGGQETQYF
V: TRBV7-8; J: TRBJ2-7; size: NA; D: TRBD1; DNA: TGTGCCAGCAGCCTAAACAGGGGGCGCGACGAGCAGTACTTC; CDR3: CASSLNRGRDEQYF
V: TRBV27; J: TRBJ2-3; size: NA; D: TRBD1; DNA: TGTGCCAGCAGTTACTCGACAGGGATCACAGATACGCAGTATTTT; CDR3: CASSYSTGITDTQYF
V: TRBV30; J: TRBJ2-2; size: NA; D: NA; DNA: TGTGCCTGGAGTGGGGTTCGGGGCGGGGAGCTGTTTTTT; CDR3: CAWSGVRGGELFF
V: TRBV5-4; J: TRBJ2-7; size: NA; D: TRBD2; DNA: TGTGCCAGCAGCTTGGGGGGGGGACCCTACGAGCAGTACTTC; CDR3: CASSLGGGPYEQYF
V: TRBV4-1; J: TRBJ2-3; size: NA; D: TRBD2; DNA: TGCGCCAGCAGCCAGGAAGCGGGACTTAGCACAGATACGCAGTATTTT; CDR3: CASSQEAGLSTDTQYF
V: TRBV11-2; J: TRBJ1-1; size: NA; D: TRBD1; DNA: TGTGCCAGCAGCTTCCCTGGACAGGCGACTGAAGCTTTCTTT; CDR3: CASSFPGQATEAFF